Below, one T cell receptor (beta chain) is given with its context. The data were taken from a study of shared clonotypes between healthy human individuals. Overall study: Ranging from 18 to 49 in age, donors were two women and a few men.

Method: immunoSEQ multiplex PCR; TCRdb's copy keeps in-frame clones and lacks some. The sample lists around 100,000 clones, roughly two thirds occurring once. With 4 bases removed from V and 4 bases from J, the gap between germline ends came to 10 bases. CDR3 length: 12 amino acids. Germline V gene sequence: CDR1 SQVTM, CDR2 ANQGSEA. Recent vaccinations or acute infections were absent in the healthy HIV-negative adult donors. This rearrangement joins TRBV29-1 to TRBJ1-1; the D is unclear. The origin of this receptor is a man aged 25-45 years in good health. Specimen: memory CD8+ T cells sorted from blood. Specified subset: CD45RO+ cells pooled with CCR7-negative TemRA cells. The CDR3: CSVGKMGTEAFF. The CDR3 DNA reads TGCAGCGTTGGGAAGATGGGCACTGAAGCTTTCTTT.